Presented here are 24 T cell receptor beta chains from one specimen sequenced in a study of shared clonotypes between healthy human individuals. The method was immunoSEQ multiplex PCR; TCRdb's version includes in-frame clones alone and lacks a portion of them. Here the sample spans about 2,500,000 clones, around 94% being singletons. Sequencing input: naive CD4+ T cells sorted from blood. Indicated subset: CD45RA+ positively selected. The receptors originated from a man between 18 and 29 years old in good health.

The chain combines TRBV7-9 with TRBJ2-1; 7 nucleotides match TRBD2. The CDR3 has 16 amino acids. With 5 bases clipped from V and 4 bases from J, the junction kept 11 bases outside the gene matches. The germline CDR1 and CDR2 sequences are SEHNR and FQNEAQ (reference sequence). The CDR3 DNA follows: TGTGCCAGCAGCCCGAGATACAGCGGGGATTACAATGAGCAGTTCTTC. This codes for CASSPRYSGDYNEQFF. Based on the CDR3 plus reference TRBV7-9 and TRBJ2-1, the full variable domain is DTGVSQNPRHKITKRGQNVTFRCDPISEHNRLYWYRQTLGQGPEFLTYFQNEAQLEKSRLLSDRFSAERPKGSFSTLEIQRTEQGDSAMYLCASSPRYSGDYNEQFFGPGTRLTVL.

The chain employs TRBV15 and TRBJ2-5, with 12 bases aligning to TRBD2. Germline assignment: CDR1 LNHNV and CDR2 YYDKDF (reference sequence). The V segment lost 6 bases and the J segment 5 bases; nucleotides outside the gene matches: 1. The CDR3 runs to 13 residues. CDR3 in amino acids: CATRLAGGETQYF. CDR3 bases: TGTGCCACCAGACTAGCGGGGGGTGAGACCCAGTACTTC.

About this clone: A read error may account for a junction end that differs from germline. V and J are TRBV28 and TRBJ2-7; TRBD1 matches 7 bases. The CDR3 loop spans 10 amino acids. From germline, CDR1 is MDHEN and CDR2 SYDVKM. The CDR3 DNA reads as TGTGCCAGCAGTCAGGGGGACATGAACTTC. It yields the protein CASSQGDMNF.

This rearrangement joins TRBV4-1 to TRBJ2-7; D unresolved. Germline V lookup: CDR1 MGHRA, CDR2 YSYEKL. The CDR3 runs to 16 residues. V was shortened by 3 bases and J by 2 bases, with 17 bases between the two germline ends. CDR3 DNA: TGCGCCAGCAGCCAGAAGATTTCGCCAGTTACCTACGAGCAGTACTTC. This gives the protein CASSQKISPVTYEQYF.

The chain recombines TRBV5-5 with TRBJ1-6; possibly TRBD1 for D (6 bases). The CDR3 is 14 residues long. Per the germline V gene, CDR1 is SGHKS and CDR2 is YYEKEE (reference sequence). The V end was cut by 3 bases, the J end by 5 bases, with 9 bases between. The CDR3 protein is CASSSQGNNSPLHF. Here the CDR3 DNA reads TGTGCCAGCAGCTCCCAGGGGAATAATTCACCCCTCCACTTT. The full variable domain, completed using reference TRBV5-5 and TRBJ1-6, is DAGVTQSPTHLIKTRGQQVTLRCSPISGHKSVSWYQQVLGQGPQFIFQYYEKEERGRGNFPDRFSARQFPNYSSELNVNALLLGDSALYLCASSSQGNNSPLHFGNGTRLTVT.

This clone was detected once. The rearrangement links TRBV5-1 to TRBJ2-7; perhaps TRBD1 as D (6 bases). V dropped 3 bases and J dropped 7 bases, with 11 bases sitting between them. Germline assignment: CDR1 SGHRS and CDR2 YFSETQ. The CDR3 is made up of 12 amino acids. CDR3 bases: TGCGCCAGCAGCTACGGACAGAAAGAGCAGTACTTC. It codes for CASSYGQKEQYF.

The V and J genes are TRBV15 and TRBJ1-4; D not certain. The V end lost 4 bases, the J end lost 4 bases, and 16 bases lay between the germline ends. This CDR3 is 16 amino acids long. Germline CDR1 is LNHNV and CDR2 is YYDKDF (reference sequence). CDR3 region: CATSIRFSKVNEKLFF. The CDR3 bases are TGTGCCACCAGCATCCGGTTTTCAAAGGTTAATGAAAAACTGTTTTTT.

This chain links TRBV7-9 with TRBJ2-5; 10 bases line up with TRBD1. Germline assignment: CDR1 SEHNR and CDR2 FQNEAQ (reference sequence). CDR3 length: 16 amino acids. Unmatched junction bases numbered 6, after V lost 3 bases and J lost 2 bases. The CDR3 DNA reads TGTGCCAGCAGCTTTACCACGGGACAGGGGCAAGAGACCCAGTACTTC. It specifies CASSFTTGQGQETQYF. The whole variable domain, remainder taken from reference TRBV7-9 and TRBJ2-5, is DTGVSQNPRHKITKRGQNVTFRCDPISEHNRLYWYRQTLGQGPEFLTYFQNEAQLEKSRLLSDRFSAERPKGSFSTLEIQRTEQGDSAMYLCASSFTTGQGQETQYFGPGTRLLVL.

This sequence joins TRBV10-2 and TRBJ1-1, with D perhaps matching TRBD1 (5 bases). The germline gives CDR1 WSHSY, CDR2 SAAADI. The CDR3 has 13 residues. Trimming removed 6 bases at V and 1 base at J, with 9 bases between. CDR3: CASSEDRNTEAFF. The CDR3, as DNA: TGCGCCAGCAGCGAAGACAGGAACACTGAAGCTTTCTTT.

This clone showed up just once. Other DNA variants within this sample encode the same CDR3. The rearrangement joins TRBV4-3 to TRBJ2-7; perhaps D is TRBD1 or TRBD2 (6 bases each). Trimming pared 1 base from V and 3 bases from J, leaving 13 bases between. Germline loops: CDR1 LGHNA, CDR2 YSLEER. The CDR3 consists of 15 residues. The CDR3 sequence is CASSQVSGGLYEQYF. The DNA of the CDR3 is TGCGCCAGCAGCCAAGTTTCCGGGGGCCTCTACGAGCAGTACTTC.

The V gene is TRBV18, the J gene TRBJ1-2; a possible D gene is TRBD1 (5 bases). The CDR3 is made up of 14 amino acids. Germline loops: CDR1 KGHSH, CDR2 LQKENI. V was cut by 3 bases and J by 4 bases, with 12 bases left in between. Here the CDR3 DNA reads TGTGCCAGCTCACCGGGCAGGGAGGGCTATGGCTACACCTTC. Protein sequence: CASSPGREGYGYTF.

Concerning this clone: Germline and junction disagree at one end, which may indicate a read error. V gene TRBV7-2 combines with J gene TRBJ2-3; the D gene could be TRBD1 or TRBD2 (5 bases each). The CDR3 runs to 13 residues. Germline V lookup: CDR1 SGHTA, CDR2 FQGNSA. The CDR3 region has the DNA TGTGCCAGCAGTTTAGATTGGGGGAATACGCAGTATTTT. This sequence encodes CASSLDWGNTQYF.

The chain carries TRBV7-2 and TRBJ1-2, with D perhaps matching TRBD1 (5 bases). CDR1 and CDR2 (germline): SGHTA, FQGNSA. This CDR3 spans 12 amino acids. The V and J ends lost 10 bases and 3 bases respectively, with 12 bases between them. In DNA, the CDR3 is TGTGCCATCCTCGTAGGGGACTATGGCTACACCTTC. Residues: CAILVGDYGYTF.

CDR3 DNA: TGTGCTAGTGGTTTCGGTAGGACTCCAAGGGACACCATATATTTT. Encoded protein: CASGFGRTPRDTIYF. The V call is TRBV12-5, the J call TRBJ1-3, with unresolved D. Trimming stripped 3 bases from V and 8 bases from J, with 17 bases between. The CDR3 runs 15 residues. From germline, CDR1 is LGHNT and CDR2 FRNRAP.

The chain carries TRBV10-3 and TRBJ1-2; TRBD1 agrees at 7 bases. Per germline, CDR1 ENHRY and CDR2 SYGVKD. The CDR3 sequence is 13 residues long. After removal of 6 bases from V and 7 bases from J, the junction contained 8 bases not matched to a gene. The CDR3 loop is CAIRSPGGLGYTF. CDR3 nucleotides: TGTGCCATCAGGTCCCCAGGGGGTCTTGGCTACACCTTC.

This chain connects TRBV6-5 to TRBJ2-7; D is perhaps TRBD1 (5 bases). This CDR3 region has 15 residues. Germline CDR1 MNHEY, CDR2 SVGAGI. Between the trimmed V and J ends, which lost 2 bases and 4 bases, there was a span of 15 bases. The CDR3: CASSYSATATYEQYF. DNA for the CDR3: TGTGCCAGCAGTTACAGTGCGACAGCAACTTACGAGCAGTACTTC.

CDR3 sequence reads: CASSQEASWTSGRIGYEQYF. CDR3 nucleotides: TGTGCCAGCAGTCAAGAGGCATCGTGGACTAGCGGGAGGATTGGGTACGAGCAGTACTTC. The V and J genes are TRBV6-1 and TRBJ2-7, with 14 bases that match TRBD2. This CDR3 comprises 20 residues. Germline CDR1 reads MNHNS; CDR2 reads SASEGT. Unmatched junction bases numbered 19, after V lost 5 bases and J lost 4 bases.

The chain has TRBV25-1 and TRBJ2-1; maybe TRBD2 (7 bases). The CDR3 contains 15 residues. Per the germline V gene, CDR1 is MGHDK and CDR2 is SYGVNS. V lost 2 bases and J 9 bases, leaving 17 bases between the germline ends. The DNA for the CDR3 is TGTGCCAGCAGTGAAGAATCTAGCGGAGGGGGTGAGCAGTTCTTC. Its translation: CASSEESSGGGEQFF.

This sequence joins TRBV30 and TRBJ2-7, with TRBD2 matching 10 bases. V trimming: 3 bases; J trimming: 3 bases; junction bases outside the gene matches: 8. The CDR3 covers 15 residues. CDR1 is GTSNPN and CDR2 is SVGIG in the germline V gene (reference sequence). CDR3 sequence: CAWSIRGTSVYEQYF. The CDR3, as DNA: TGTGCCTGGAGCATACGGGGGACTAGCGTCTACGAGCAGTACTTC. Drawing the rest from reference TRBV30 and TRBJ2-7, the complete variable domain is SQTIHQWPATLVQPVGSPLSLECTVEGTSNPNLYWYRQAAGRGLQLLFYSVGIGQISSEVPQNLSASRPQDRQFILSSKKLLLSDSGFYLCAWSIRGTSVYEQYFGPGTRLTVT.

The gene calls are TRBV11-2 and TRBJ1-1, with D possibly matching TRBD1 (5 bases). Germline V gives CDR1 SGHAT, CDR2 FQNNGV. V dropped 3 bases and J dropped 0 bases, with 11 bases sitting between them. CDR3 length: 15 amino acids. CDR3 nucleotide sequence: TGTGCCAGCAGCTTGTTTGGGACCCTGAACACTGAAGCTTTCTTT. Residues: CASSLFGTLNTEAFF.

The chain uses TRBV6-1 and TRBJ1-3; 7 bases align to TRBD1. The germline V gene encodes CDR1 MNHNS and CDR2 SASEGT. The CDR3 is 14 residues long. After removal of 4 bases from V and 2 bases from J, the junction contained 2 bases not matched to a gene. The CDR3: CASSARGPGNTIYF. Here the CDR3 DNA reads TGTGCCAGCAGTGCGAGGGGGCCTGGAAACACCATATATTTT.

This chain uses TRBV28 with TRBJ1-3; D gene uncertain. Trimming removed 3 bases from V and 0 bases from J, with 6 bases in between. Per the germline V gene, CDR1 is MDHEN and CDR2 is SYDVKM. This CDR3 is 14 amino acids long. The chain's CDR3 is CASSFGVSGNTIYF. Here the CDR3 DNA reads TGTGCCAGCAGTTTTGGGGTCTCTGGAAACACCATATATTTT.

The chain employs TRBV25-1 and TRBJ2-4; D gene unclear. This CDR3 has 14 amino acids. The V gene's germline CDR1 is MGHDK and CDR2 SYGVNS. V was shortened by 3 bases and J by 1 base, with 7 bases between the two germline ends. The CDR3 protein is CASSDGQAKNIQYF. Here the CDR3 DNA reads TGTGCCAGCAGTGACGGCCAGGCCAAAAACATTCAGTACTTC.

This clone was found a few times. The sample contains more than one DNA sequence encoding this CDR3. CDR3 protein: CASSPGGRTEAFF. The CDR3 region has the DNA TGTGCCAGCTCACCTGGCGGGCGGACTGAAGCTTTCTTT. The gene calls are TRBV18 and TRBJ1-1; D ambiguous. Deletions cut 3 bases from V and 5 bases from J, with 10 bases between. The CDR3 is made up of 13 amino acids. Germline V lookup: CDR1 KGHSH, CDR2 LQKENI. The full variable domain, with the rest looked up from reference TRBV18 and TRBJ1-1, is NAGVMQNPRHLVRRRGQEARLRCSPMKGHSHVYWYRQLPEEGLKFMVYLQKENIIDESGMPKERFSAEFPKEGPSILRIQQVVRGDSAAYFCASSPGGRTEAFFGQGTRLTVV.